Reported below is one T cell receptor beta chain. Its target is unknown. Every one of the donors was a healthy Caucasian. The data belong to a study of identical twins. Whole-study findings and limits: Models underestimated out-of-frame TCR alpha sharing in monozygotic twins. There was an excess of low generation probability in the out-of-frame alpha sequences that twins shared.

With 5 bases clipped from V and 1 base from J, the junction kept 7 bases outside the gene matches. The CDR3 length is 16 residues. Germline V gives CDR1 DFQATT, CDR2 SNEGSKA (reference sequence). TCRdb processed the 5' RACE reads anew with MiXCR; each CDR3 protein has one entry. The table shows around 530,000 distinct CDR3 sequences, with 13% to 15% occurring only once. Another study also made use of these data, one on yellow fever vaccine responses in identical twins.

Sequenced: CD4+ T cells sorted from blood. This TCR derives from a woman under 30 in good health. This chain connects TRBV20-1 to TRBJ2-5; 13 nucleotides align to TRBD2. The DNA of the CDR3 is TGCAGTGCTTCCCGGACTAGCGGGGGCAGCCAAGAGACCCAGTACTTC. Translated, it gives CSASRTSGGSQETQYF.